The 12 T cell receptor beta chains listed next were all sequenced from one sample in a study of T cells in women clearing cervical HPV infection. Assay: immunoSEQ multiplex PCR; the TCRdb copy retains only in-frame clones and omits some. The sample's table shows 44,000 or so clones. Input material: blood buffy coat. Receptors originate from a woman aged 18-70 years with a cervical HPV16 infection that either progressed to CIN3+ or cleared (not recorded which).

Of note for this clone: With the read ending 3 residues before the CDR3 end, the germline J gene is used to fill in that end. The chain links TRBV19 to TRBJ1-5; no definite D call. Germline V gene sequence: CDR1 LNHDA, CDR2 SQIVND (reference sequence). Trimming took off 2 bases at V and 6 bases at J, with 14 bases between the two ends. The CDR3 has 15 residues. CDR3 bases read: TGTGCCAGTAGTATAAATGATCGGGTTGGTCAGCCC. It specifies CASSINDRVGQP. The full-length CDR3 reads as CASSINDRVGQPQHF.

CDR3 protein: CASSQPGQGGYEQYF. The part of the CDR3 DNA that was read is TGTGCCAGCAGCCAACCGGGACAGGGTGGCTACGAG. The chain couples TRBV13 to TRBJ2-7; 9 bases are shared with TRBD1. The read stops 3 residues short of the end of the CDR3; the missing end is completed from the germline J gene. The CDR3 extends over 15 amino acids. V lost 5 bases, J lost 3 bases, and 8 bases stayed unmatched. The germline V gene has CDR1 PRHDT and CDR2 FYEKMQ (reference sequence).

CDR3 sequence: CASREGGNSPLHF. CDR3 DNA (partial): TGTGCCAGCCGTGAGGGTGGGAATTCACCC. The chain recombines TRBV7-6 with TRBJ1-6; D is unclear. The read ends 3 residues shy of where the CDR3 ends; the end is completed using the germline J gene. The V gene's germline CDR1 is SGHVS and CDR2 FNYEAQ. V lost 8 bases and J 7 bases, leaving 12 bases between the germline ends. CDR3 length: 13 amino acids.

Concerning this clone: The CDR3 end is not reached by the read, which stops 3 residues before it; the germline J gene fills it in. The chain employs TRBV4-1 and TRBJ2-1, with 8 bases fitting TRBD1. CDR3 length equals 15 residues. CDR1 and CDR2 from the germline V gene are MGHRA and YSYEKL. Trimming took 4 bases from V and 4 from J; bases not matched to a gene: 6. The CDR3 sequence: CASSLQGASYNEQFF. CDR3 DNA, as far as it was read: TGCGCCAGCAGCCTTCAGGGGGCCTCTTACAATGAG.

On this clone itself: The read halts 3 residues ahead of the CDR3 end, with the missing end drawn from the germline J gene. The chain links TRBV5-1 to TRBJ2-3; D remains unclear. Trimming removed 2 bases at V and 2 bases at J, with 12 bases between. The CDR3 is 15 residues long. CDR1 SGHRS and CDR2 YFSETQ come from the germline V gene. The sequenced part of the CDR3 DNA is TGCGCCAGCAGCTTCCTCGGGTCTTACACAGATACG. The encoded protein is CASSFLGSYTDT. The entire CDR3 reads CASSFLGSYTDTQYF.

As to this clone: Sequencing ends 3 residues short of the CDR3 end; the germline J gene provides the rest. The chain couples TRBV23-1 to TRBJ1-2, with unresolved D. TRBV23-1 is assigned to the ORF class and has an uncertain function. There are 16 residues in the CDR3. The CDR3 loop is CASSQPRSLAKNIYTF. The sequenced CDR3 bases are TGCGCCAGCAGTCAACCGCGGAGTTTAGCCAAAAACATC.

About this clone itself: The DNA ends 3 residues before the CDR3 does, and the rest of the CDR3 is filled in from the germline J gene. The chain joins TRBV7-6 to TRBJ1-1; D unclear. Trimming removed 5 bases from V and 4 bases from J, with 14 bases in between. CDR3 length: 14 residues. CDR1 and CDR2 from the germline V gene are SGHVS and FNYEAQ. CDR3 bases read: TGTGCCAGCAGCGAGCGCCCGATGGGCACTGAA. Protein: CASSERPMGTE. The full CDR3 protein reads CASSERPMGTEAFF. The whole variable domain, filled in from reference TRBV7-6 and TRBJ1-1, reads GAGVSQSPRYKVTKRGQDVALRCDPISGHVSLYWYRQALGQGPEFLTYFNYEAQQDKSGLPNDRFSAERPEGSISTLTIQRTEQRDSAMYRCASSERPMGTEAFFGQGTRLTVV.

Concerning this clone: The read gets to within 3 residues of the CDR3 end, and the germline J gene fills in the rest. The rearrangement links TRBV5-1 to TRBJ2-7; 9 nucleotides line up with TRBD2. The length of the CDR3 is 16 residues. The germline CDR1 and CDR2 sequences are SGHRS and YFSETQ. Trimming took 4 bases from V and 0 from J; bases not matched to a gene: 8. This chain's CDR3 is CASSLRSGGISYEQYF. The sequenced part of the CDR3 DNA is TGCGCCAGCAGCCTCCGCAGCGGGGGGATCTCCTACGAG.

Turning to this clone: The read ends 3 residues shy of where the CDR3 ends; the end is completed using the germline J gene. The chain uses TRBV6-2 or TRBV6-3 and TRBJ2-7, with TRBD1 matching 8 bases. Germline trimming cut 3 bases from V and 0 bases from J; bases unmatched to any gene: 10. Germline CDR1 reads MNHEY; CDR2 reads SVGEGT. CDR3 length equals 17 residues. The CDR3 region is CASSYAGTGLSSYEQYF. CDR3 DNA, as far as it was read: TGTGCCAGCAGTTATGCGGGGACAGGTCTATCCTCCTACGAG.

To note about this clone: The DNA ends 3 residues before the CDR3 does, and the rest of the CDR3 is filled in from the germline J gene. This rearrangement joins TRBV5-6 to TRBJ2-3; weak D call: TRBD1 (6 bases). The CDR3 spans 15 residues. Per germline, CDR1 SGHDT and CDR2 YYEEEE. Trimming removed 4 bases at V and 0 bases at J, with 12 bases between. The CDR3 loop is CASSRDIFSTDTQYF. CDR3 DNA, as far as it was read: TGTGCCAGCAGCAGGGACATTTTCAGCACAGATACG.

Concerning this clone itself: The CDR3 end lies 3 residues beyond the end of the read and is filled in from the germline J gene. The chain has TRBV20-1 and TRBJ2-2; 8 bases are shared with TRBD1. The CDR3 is 16 residues long. The J segment lost 5 bases and the V segment lost 0 bases, leaving 8 bases of the junction unmatched. The germline V gene encodes CDR1 DFQATT and CDR2 SNEGSKA (reference sequence). The chain's CDR3 is CSARDEETGVTGELFF. The DNA read from the CDR3 is TGCAGTGCTAGAGATGAAGAGACAGGGGTAACCGGGGAG.

As for this clone: The read comes to an end 3 residues before the CDR3 does, leaving the germline J gene to fill in the end. V usage is TRBV5-1 and J usage is TRBJ2-3; D is perhaps TRBD2 (6 bases). CDR1 SGHRS and CDR2 YFSETQ come from the germline V gene. Trimming took 2 bases from V and 1 from J, leaving 8 bases between them. The length of the CDR3 is 14 residues. The CDR3 reads CASSFERGTDTQYF. The part of the CDR3 DNA that was read is TGCGCCAGCAGCTTCGAGCGGGGCACAGATACG.